These 21 T cell receptor beta chains were all obtained from the same sample, sequenced in a study of T cell repertoires in cytomegalovirus infection. TCRdb called the reads again in MiXCR, with one record for every CDR3 protein. The table records some 700,000 distinct CDR3 sequences, 35% of them present only once. The sequencing sample was made of PBMCs. These receptors all come from a human donor in good health (CMV status not recorded). Some clones in this sample may be carry-over from other donors' samples.

The rearrangement uses TRBV10-3 and TRBJ2-1; 13 bases map to TRBD2. J lost 10 bases, V lost 6 bases, and 3 bases had no gene match. This CDR3 is 13 amino acids long. CDR1 is ENHRY, CDR2 SYGVKD, per germline. This CDR3 reads CAIRLAGGNEQFF. The CDR3 DNA sequence: TGTGCCATCAGACTAGCGGGAGGGAACGAGCAGTTCTTC.

This clonotype was seen many times. The gene calls are TRBV12-3 or TRBV12-4 and TRBJ1-3; tentatively, D is TRBD1 (6 bases). V gave up 5 bases and J gave up 0 bases, with 14 bases separating them. The length of the CDR3 is 16 residues. The CDR3 nucleotides read TGTGCCAGCAGTCTCCGAACAGGGCACTCTGGAAACACCATATATTTT. It translates to CASSLRTGHSGNTIYF.

J is TRBJ1-4 and V is TRBV6-5; D call uncertain. V was trimmed by 2 bases and J by 8 bases, leaving 12 bases between them. Germline V lookup: CDR1 MNHEY, CDR2 SVGAGI. The CDR3 runs 14 residues. For the CDR3, the DNA is TGTGCCAGCAGTTACGGCAGGAGCAGCGAAAAACTGTTTTTT. Protein: CASSYGRSSEKLFF.

The chain joins TRBV27 to TRBJ2-1; possible D gene TRBD1, 6 bases. The CDR3 loop spans 16 amino acids. Trimming took 5 bases from V and 8 from J, leaving 22 bases between them. Germline V gives CDR1 MNHEY, CDR2 SMNVEV (reference sequence). CDR3 nucleotide sequence: TGTGCCAGCAGTCGCATTGGGGGCCCCGGGGTTGATGAGCAGTTCTTC. Translation gives CASSRIGGPGVDEQFF.

This clonotype came up a few times. The chain joins TRBV7-8 to TRBJ2-7; no definite D call. CDR1 is SGHVS and CDR2 is FQNEAQ in the germline V gene. Trimming stripped 2 bases from V and 5 bases from J, with 10 bases between. The CDR3 extends over 13 amino acids. CDR3 amino acids: CASSLRVNNEQYF. For the CDR3, the DNA is TGTGCCAGCAGCTTAAGGGTTAATAACGAGCAGTACTTC. The full variable domain, with the rest looked up from reference TRBV7-8 and TRBJ2-7, is GAGVSQSPRYKVAKRGQDVALRCDPISGHVSLFWYQQALGQGPEFLTYFQNEAQLDKSGLPSDRFFAERPEGSVSTLKIQRTQQEDSAVYLCASSLRVNNEQYFGPGTRLTVT.

This chain links TRBV11-2 with TRBJ2-5; possible D gene TRBD1, 5 bases. Germline V CDR1 and CDR2: SGHAT, FQNNGV. V was pared by 0 bases and J by 4 bases, with 9 bases between. CDR3 length: 14 residues. CDR3 DNA sequence: TGTGCCAGCAGCTTAGATCAAAGGGGAGAGACCCAGTACTTC. As protein: CASSLDQRGETQYF.

The V and J genes are TRBV7-6 and TRBJ2-1, with TRBD2 matching 7 bases. This CDR3 contains 17 residues. The germline V gene encodes CDR1 SGHVS and CDR2 FNYEAQ. V was pared by 1 base and J by 2 bases, with 8 bases of the junction left unmatched. Here the CDR3 DNA reads TGTGCCAGCAGCTTAGGGACGGCGGGGGACGCCTACAATGAGCAGTTCTTC. It specifies CASSLGTAGDAYNEQFF.

This clonotype was picked up a small number of times. The chain recombines TRBV20-1 with TRBJ2-5; TRBD1 aligns across 7 bases. J lost 2 bases, V lost 8 bases, and 2 bases had no gene match. Germline CDR1 is DFQATT and CDR2 is SNEGSKA (reference sequence). The CDR3 has 11 residues. DNA of the CDR3: TGCAGTACAGGGGTTCAAGAGACCCAGTACTTC. Its translation is CSTGVQETQYF.

This sequence joins TRBV5-6 and TRBJ1-2, with 9 bases fitting TRBD1. This CDR3 spans 17 amino acids. J lost 4 bases, V lost 2 bases, and 12 bases had no gene match. Germline lookup yields CDR1 SGHDT and CDR2 YYEEEE. The CDR3 protein is CASSFQGGGQGSYGYTF. DNA for the CDR3: TGTGCCAGCAGCTTCCAGGGAGGGGGACAGGGATCCTATGGCTACACCTTC.

This clonotype was observed at least ten times. The V and J genes are TRBV6-1 and TRBJ1-1, with D tentatively TRBD1 (6 bases). V was pared by 6 bases and J by 5 bases, with 13 bases between. The CDR3 is 13 amino acids. Per the germline V gene, CDR1 is MNHNS and CDR2 is SASEGT. DNA of the CDR3: TGTGCCAGCAGGAGGGGAGGGGGTACTGAAGCTTTCTTT. This codes for CASRRGGGTEAFF.

V usage is TRBV28 and J usage is TRBJ2-7; 8 positions agree with TRBD2. The CDR3 covers 14 residues. V was clipped by 3 bases and J by 5 bases; unmatched bases: 6. Germline CDR1 MDHEN, CDR2 SYDVKM. The DNA of the CDR3 is TGTGCCAGCAGTTTCGGGAGGGCGGGTAACGAGCAGTACTTC. Its protein product is CASSFGRAGNEQYF.

This clonotype was recorded many times. The rearrangement links TRBV12-3 or TRBV12-4 to TRBJ2-1, with TRBD1 matching 7 bases. After removal of 8 bases from V and 6 bases from J, the junction contained 13 bases not matched to a gene. The CDR3 contains 15 residues. The CDR3 bases are TGTGCCAGCCGTACCGTCGACAGGGTTCGCAATGAGCAGTTCTTC. Its translation is CASRTVDRVRNEQFF.

This rearrangement joins TRBV28 to TRBJ1-6, with D unresolved. There are 11 residues in the CDR3. Trimming cost V 7 bases and J 5 bases, with 3 bases left between them. Looked up from germline, CDR1 is MDHEN and CDR2 is SYDVKM. The CDR3 loop is CASTHNSPLHF. DNA for the CDR3: TGTGCCAGCACTCATAATTCACCCCTCCACTTT.

This clonotype has ten or more counts. This chain uses TRBV7-9 with TRBJ1-2; D remains ambiguous. V gave up 4 bases and J gave up 5 bases, with 26 bases separating them. Germline CDR1 and CDR2: SEHNR and FQNEAQ (reference sequence). This CDR3 has 18 amino acids. In DNA, the CDR3 is TGTGCCAGCAGCTCCTCGGGAGGAGGGCTACACCCTTCATATGGCTACACCTTC. It is translated as CASSSSGGGLHPSYGYTF.

The V call is TRBV20-1, the J call TRBJ1-5, with D unclear. Germline CDR1 is DFQATT and CDR2 is SNEGSKA (reference sequence). The CDR3 length is 13 residues. V was clipped by 3 bases and J by 4 bases, with 10 bases between them. CDR3 nucleotide sequence: TGCAGTGCTAGTCCGCGGTTAAATCAGCCCCAGCATTTT. It encodes CSASPRLNQPQHF.

The chain carries TRBV19 and TRBJ2-3, with D unclear. Trimming cost V 6 bases and J 6 bases, with 13 bases left between them. The CDR3 loop spans 13 amino acids. From germline, CDR1 is LNHDA and CDR2 SQIVND (reference sequence). The CDR3 sequence is CASSRSPWDTQYF. The CDR3, as DNA: TGTGCCAGTAGCCGCTCGCCCTGGGATACGCAGTATTTT.

This clonotype has a count of ten or more. The chain uses TRBV7-2 and TRBJ1-5; the D is unclear. V was trimmed by 1 base and J by 4 bases, leaving 20 bases between them. The CDR3 runs to 18 residues. Germline V gene lookup returns CDR1 SGHTA and CDR2 FQGNSA. The CDR3 is CASSLVRSGPGGNQPQHF. CDR3 DNA sequence: TGTGCCAGCAGCTTAGTTCGCTCCGGGCCCGGAGGGAATCAGCCCCAGCATTTT.

The chain couples TRBV12-3 or TRBV12-4 to TRBJ1-5; no clear D. The CDR3 contains 14 residues. Trimming removed 7 bases from V and 2 bases from J, with 12 bases in between. CDR3 amino acids: CASKRVGGNQPQHF. The CDR3, as DNA: TGTGCCAGCAAAAGGGTCGGGGGCAATCAGCCCCAGCATTTT.

This clonotype has a handful of counts. The chain employs TRBV28 and TRBJ1-2, with D hard to call. The germline V and J ends were trimmed by 2 bases and 1 base, with 5 bases remaining between them. CDR1 MDHEN and CDR2 SYDVKM come from the germline V gene. The length of the CDR3 is 13 residues. CDR3 nucleotides: TGTGCCAGCAGTTTAGTCAGTAACTATGGCTACACCTTC. It translates to CASSLVSNYGYTF.

CDR3 in amino acids: CASAWGGLPQETQYF. In nucleotides, the CDR3 is TGTGCCAGCGCCTGGGGCGGGCTACCTCAGGAGACCCAGTACTTC. The genes are TRBV6-1 and TRBJ2-5, with D perhaps given as TRBD1 or TRBD2 (5 bases each). The CDR3 consists of 15 residues. Trimming shortened V by 8 bases and J by 5 bases, and 21 bases separated the two germline ends. CDR1 and CDR2 from the germline V gene are MNHNS and SASEGT.

The V and J genes are TRBV28 and TRBJ2-7, with 7 bases matching TRBD1. Germline values: CDR1 MDHEN, CDR2 SYDVKM. CDR3 length equals 14 residues. V gave up 5 bases and J gave up 3 bases; unmatched junction bases: 7. CDR3 residues: CASSNPGQFYEQYF. For the CDR3, the DNA is TGTGCCAGCAGTAACCCGGGACAGTTCTACGAGCAGTACTTC.